These 10 T cell receptor beta chains were sequenced from one sample in a study of CD8 T cells in ankylosing spondylitis. MiXCR was run by TCRdb on the 5' RACE reads, yielding one entry per CDR3 protein. Among 150,000 to 200,000 distinct CDR3 sequences listed, 30% to 35% were seen once. The specimen was synovial fluid, either unsorted or a sorted T cell fraction (not recorded which). All receptors derive from a male donor with ankylosing spondylitis.

The chain recombines TRBV7-8 with TRBJ2-6; D is ambiguous. This CDR3 is 16 amino acids long. Germline assignment: CDR1 SGHVS and CDR2 FQNEAQ. V gave up 2 bases and J gave up 1 base, with 9 bases separating them. CDR3 DNA: TGTGCCAGCAGCTTATTTCCGGGTTCTGGGGCCAACGTCCTGACTTTC. It codes for CASSLFPGSGANVLTF. Combining the CDR3 with reference TRBV7-8 and TRBJ2-6 gives the whole variable domain GAGVSQSPRYKVAKRGQDVALRCDPISGHVSLFWYQQALGQGPEFLTYFQNEAQLDKSGLPSDRFFAERPEGSVSTLKIQRTQQEDSAVYLCASSLFPGSGANVLTFGAGSRLTVL.

The chain joins TRBV2 to TRBJ2-5, with 7 bases lining up with TRBD1. J lost 4 bases, V lost 7 bases, and 3 bases had no gene match. Germline V gene data show CDR1 as SNHLY and CDR2 as FYNNEI. This CDR3 has 12 residues. The CDR3 DNA reads as TGTGCCAGCATACCAGGGGGAGAGACCCAGTACTTC. It encodes CASIPGGETQYF.

This chain links TRBV29-1 with TRBJ2-3; tentatively, D is TRBD1 (6 bases). The CDR3 covers 14 residues. Trimming shortened V by 3 bases and J by 2 bases, and 12 bases separated the two germline ends. Germline CDR1 and CDR2: SQVTM and ANQGSEA. CDR3 residues: CSVDAGQTTDTQYF. CDR3 sequence (DNA): TGCAGCGTTGACGCAGGACAGACCACAGATACGCAGTATTTT.

This clonotype occurred many times. The chain employs TRBV5-5 and TRBJ2-1; D is perhaps TRBD2 (6 bases). Looked up from germline, CDR1 is SGHKS and CDR2 is YYEKEE (reference sequence). V lost 0 bases, J lost 6 bases, and 16 bases lay in between. This CDR3 is 16 amino acids long. CDR3 loop: CASSLGVGAGLNEQFF. CDR3 in DNA: TGTGCCAGCAGCTTGGGGGTGGGCGCGGGGCTCAATGAGCAGTTCTTC.

V gene TRBV6-1 combines with J gene TRBJ1-2; D uncertain. Trimming left V 6 bases short and J 4 bases short, with 12 bases between. CDR3 size: 13 residues. Germline V gene lookup returns CDR1 MNHNS and CDR2 SASEGT. The CDR3 loop is CASRDDWSYGYTF. CDR3 sequence (DNA): TGTGCCAGCAGGGACGATTGGAGCTATGGCTACACCTTC.

V is TRBV20-1 and J is TRBJ2-1; perhaps D is TRBD1 or TRBD2 (5 bases each). This CDR3 is built from 15 residues. Germline CDR1 is DFQATT and CDR2 is SNEGSKA (reference sequence). With 8 bases removed from V and 2 bases from J, the gap between germline ends came to 19 bases. DNA for the CDR3: TGCAGTACTGCTAGTGGATTGGGACCCTACAATGAGCAGTTCTTC. Translated, it gives CSTASGLGPYNEQFF.

This clonotype has at least ten counts. This chain joins TRBV11-2 and TRBJ2-1; D might be TRBD1 or TRBD2, each matching 5 bases. The CDR3 length is 15 residues. Trimming removed 1 base at V and 8 bases at J, with 15 bases between. From germline, CDR1 is SGHAT and CDR2 FQNNGV. The CDR3 spells CASSLGPGQYYEQFF. CDR3 nucleotide sequence: TGTGCCAGCAGCTTAGGGCCGGGGCAGTACTATGAGCAGTTCTTC.

This clonotype was found many times. The V gene is TRBV20-1, the J gene TRBJ2-1, with D tentatively TRBD2 (6 bases). V lost 0 bases, J lost 8 bases, and 20 bases lay in between. This CDR3 has 16 residues. From germline, CDR1 is DFQATT and CDR2 SNEGSKA (reference sequence). The CDR3 nucleotides are TGCAGTGCTAGAGAGATCCTAGCCTTCGGAGGGGATGAGCAGTTCTTC. This sequence encodes CSAREILAFGGDEQFF.

This clonotype appeared many times. V gene TRBV20-1 combines with J gene TRBJ2-7, with D possibly being TRBD1 or TRBD2 (5 bases each). The germline V and J ends were trimmed by 6 bases and 2 bases, with 23 bases remaining between them. Germline CDR1 reads DFQATT; CDR2 reads SNEGSKA (reference sequence). There are 16 residues in the CDR3. Here the CDR3 reads CSALAAFGTDTYEQYF. CDR3 nucleotide sequence: TGCAGTGCCTTGGCCGCGTTTGGGACCGATACCTACGAGCAGTACTTC.

This clonotype was recorded at least ten times. The chain uses TRBV6-1 and TRBJ2-5, with D possibly matching TRBD2 (7 bases). V gave up 10 bases and J gave up 3 bases, with 15 bases separating them. The germline CDR1 and CDR2 sequences are MNHNS and SASEGT. The CDR3 sequence is 13 residues long. This CDR3 is CATSRGGEETQYF. The CDR3 DNA sequence: TGTGCCACTTCAAGGGGGGGCGAAGAGACCCAGTACTTC.